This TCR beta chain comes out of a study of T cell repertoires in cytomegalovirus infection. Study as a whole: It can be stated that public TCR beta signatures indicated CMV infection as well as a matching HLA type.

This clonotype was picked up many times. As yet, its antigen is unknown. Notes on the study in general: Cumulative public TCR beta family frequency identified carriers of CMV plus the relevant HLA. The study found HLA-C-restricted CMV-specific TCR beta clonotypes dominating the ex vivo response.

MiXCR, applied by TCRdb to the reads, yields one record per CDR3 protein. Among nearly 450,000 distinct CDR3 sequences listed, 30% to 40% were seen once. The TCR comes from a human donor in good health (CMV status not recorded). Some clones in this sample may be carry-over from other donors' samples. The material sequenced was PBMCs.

As DNA, the CDR3 is TGTGCCAGCAGCATCGGACAGCATCGAGATACGCAGTATTTT. Translation: CASSIGQHRDTQYF. The V call is TRBV7-8, the J call TRBJ2-3, with D perhaps TRBD1 (6 bases). The CDR3 spans 14 residues. The ends were cut back, 5 bases at V and 5 bases at J, with 14 bases in the middle. CDR1 and CDR2 from the germline V gene are SGHVS and FQNEAQ.